The 7 T cell receptor beta chains below all came from one sample that was sequenced in a study of T cell responses to AZD1222 COVID-19 vaccine. Profiling relied on immunoSEQ multiplex PCR, and the TCRdb table lists in-frame clones only, not all of them. The data show about 120,000 clones, approximately 93% seen once. The material sequenced was peripheral blood, taken on day 0 of AZD1222 vaccination. All receptors derive from an adult in good health.

The chain links TRBV7-3 to TRBJ2-1; D uncertain. Germline CDR1 reads SGHTA; CDR2 reads FQGTGA. The CDR3 runs 12 residues. Trimming took 5 bases from V and 6 from J, leaving 8 bases between them. The CDR3 spells CASSPYTNEQFF. The CDR3 DNA is TGTGCCAGCAGCCCCTATACCAATGAGCAGTTCTTC.

V gene TRBV6-2 or TRBV6-3 combines with J gene TRBJ2-5; 14 nucleotides line up with TRBD2. The CDR3 loop spans 19 amino acids. Trimming took 1 base from V and 4 from J; bases not matched to a gene: 11. Germline loops: CDR1 MNHEY, CDR2 SVGEGT. CDR3 residues: CASSYYGTSGGPGRETQYF. The CDR3 region has the DNA TGTGCCAGCAGTTACTACGGGACTAGCGGGGGCCCCGGGAGAGAGACCCAGTACTTC.

The rearrangement joins TRBV30 to TRBJ2-7; D gene unclear. The CDR3 is 15 amino acids. V shed 2 bases and J shed 0 bases, with 14 bases lying between them. Looked up from germline, CDR1 is GTSNPN and CDR2 is SVGIG (reference sequence). CDR3 residues: CAWSSIGRSSYEQYF. Here the CDR3 DNA reads TGTGCCTGGAGTAGTATCGGGCGATCCTCCTACGAGCAGTACTTC.

The genes are TRBV6-5 and TRBJ1-5; D ambiguous. V was clipped by 8 bases and J by 6 bases, with 14 bases between them. This CDR3 is 13 amino acids long. Germline-derived CDR1 and CDR2 are MNHEY and SVGAGI. CDR3 protein: CASSVLGGQPQHF. CDR3 nucleotides: TGTGCCAGCTCCGTCCTTGGAGGTCAGCCCCAGCATTTT.

This clone was counted a few times. V is TRBV11-3 and J is TRBJ1-2; maybe TRBD1 (6 bases). CDR3 length equals 15 residues. V was shortened by 3 bases and J by 8 bases, with 19 bases between the two germline ends. Germline V lookup: CDR1 SGHNT, CDR2 YENEEA. The CDR3 bases are TGTGCCAGCAGCTTTTCTTTTACAGGGCAAGAGGGCTACACCTTC. Protein sequence: CASSFSFTGQEGYTF. The whole variable domain, filled in from reference TRBV11-3 and TRBJ1-2, reads EAGVVQSPRYKIIEKKQPVAFWCNPISGHNTLYWYLQNLGQGPELLIRYENEEAVDDSQLPKDRFSAERLKGVDSTLKIQPAELGDSAVYLCASSFSFTGQEGYTFGSGTRLTVV.

The chain combines TRBV30 with TRBJ1-3; TRBD1 agrees at 7 bases. CDR1 and CDR2 from the germline V gene are GTSNPN and SVGIG (reference sequence). The V and J ends lost 0 bases and 3 bases, in that order; junction bases with no gene match: 5. CDR3 size: 15 residues. The CDR3 DNA reads TGTGCCTGGAGTGTACTTCAGGGGGGTGGAAACACCATATATTTT. This translates into CAWSVLQGGGNTIYF.

The chain has TRBV6-6 and TRBJ1-4; tentatively, D is TRBD1 (6 bases). CDR1 is MNHNY and CDR2 is SVGAGI in the germline V gene (reference sequence). V was cut by 8 bases and J by 7 bases, with 11 bases left in between. This CDR3 comprises 12 residues. The CDR3 DNA sequence: TGTGCCAGCTCAACAGGGAGTGAAAAACTGTTTTTT. This codes for CASSTGSEKLFF.